The rows below give T cell receptor beta chains drawn from one sample of a study of post-analysis software for immune sequencing data. TCRdb ran MiXCR on the PCR reads and lists one entry per CDR3 protein. The table includes some 800,000 distinct CDR3 sequences, 40% to 55% detected once. Sequencing was done on a sample of blood. Receptors originate from a girl aged 5 to 17 with multiple sclerosis. CDR3s include the opening cysteine and the closing phenylalanine or tryptophan. A D gene is named only where the DNA matches it firmly.

d_call	v_call	j_call	cdr3_aa
TRBD1	TRBV7-9	TRBJ1-1	CASSKQLERQGRTEAFF
TRBD2	TRBV27	TRBJ2-1	CASSLPGGGTSFNEQFF
.	TRBV7-2	TRBJ1-1	CASSFTGGVAEAFF
.	TRBV5-1	TRBJ2-5	CASSIPHGETQYF
TRBD2	TRBV29-1	.	CSAGPTGGEGTQYF
TRBD2	TRBV18	TRBJ2-4	CASSPTGGIQYF
.	TRBV12-3/TRBV12-4	TRBJ2-7	CASSLADAYEQYF
TRBD2	TRBV12-3/TRBV12-4	TRBJ2-7	CASSFLRSGLAVSSYEQYF
TRBD2	TRBV6-1	TRBJ2-3	CASSEGAGETDTQYF
.	TRBV6-6	TRBJ2-7	CASSYGKGVTYEQYF
TRBD2	TRBV18	TRBJ2-1	CASSPLSGISYNEQFF
.	TRBV5-1	TRBJ2-2	CASTLGTQGSGELFF
.	TRBV7-6	TRBJ1-2	CASSLGVGTKDRNYGYTF
.	TRBV4-3	TRBJ2-7	CASSQDLPGDPYEQYF
.	TRBV9	TRBJ2-7	CASSAGTAIYEQYF
.	TRBV7-9	TRBJ1-2	CASSPNQGSYGYTF
.	TRBV20-1	TRBJ1-1	CSARVDREAFF
.	TRBV6-6	TRBJ2-6	CASSFTQGSGANVLTF
TRBD2	TRBV12-3/TRBV12-4	TRBJ2-5	CASSFKYDWTSGREETQYF
.	TRBV7-6	TRBJ2-5	CASSQGVATQETQYF
TRBD2	TRBV7-2	TRBJ2-5	CASSLGGLAGETQYF
.	TRBV12-3/TRBV12-4	TRBJ1-4	CASSLSEGGEKLFF
.	TRBV5-1	TRBJ1-1	CASRPTGSIRTEAFF
TRBD2	TRBV6-5	TRBJ2-1	CASSYWRESSYNEQFF
.	TRBV29-1	TRBJ2-1	CSVDQRGVNEQFF
.	TRBV7-3	TRBJ2-3	CAAEGPGTDTQYF
TRBD1	TRBV20-1	TRBJ1-5	CSARDSGQGGSQPQHF
.	TRBV20-1	TRBJ1-2	CSARDRPGLYGYTF
TRBD1	TRBV7-2	TRBJ1-2	CASSLPRRGQGYTF
.	TRBV7-6	TRBJ2-5	CASSLRGPTQETQYF
TRBD1	TRBV7-3	TRBJ2-5	CASSPQGWNEQYF
.	TRBV7-9	TRBJ2-3	CASSLVRPPSTDTQYF